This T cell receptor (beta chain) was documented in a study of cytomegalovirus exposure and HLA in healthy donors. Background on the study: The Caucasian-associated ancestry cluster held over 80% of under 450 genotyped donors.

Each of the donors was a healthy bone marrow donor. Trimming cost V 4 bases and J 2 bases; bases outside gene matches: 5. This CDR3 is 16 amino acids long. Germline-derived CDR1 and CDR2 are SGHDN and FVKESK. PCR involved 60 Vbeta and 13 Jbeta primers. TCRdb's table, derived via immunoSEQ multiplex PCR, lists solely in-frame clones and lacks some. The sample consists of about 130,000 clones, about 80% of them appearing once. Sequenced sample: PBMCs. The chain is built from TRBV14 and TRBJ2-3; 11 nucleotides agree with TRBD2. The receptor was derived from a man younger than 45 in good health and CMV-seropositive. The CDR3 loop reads CASSLLAGGSTDTQYF. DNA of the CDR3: TGTGCCAGCAGCCTTCTAGCGGGGGGTTCCACAGATACGCAGTATTTT.